This TCR beta chain was sequenced in a study of blood T cell repertoires in COVID-19. The wider study: Sources were T cells, B-cell-depleted T cells, or PBMCs; the material itself was cDNA or gDNA.

Study processing details: Reference gene primer amplification in the assay estimated nucleated cell counts. Profiled with immunoSEQ multiplex PCR; TCRdb holds only in-frame clones, not every one. That table gives V, J and clone size, and the DNA gave D and trimming. The profile shows 150,000 to 200,000 clones, 80% to 95% of them singletons. V lost 3 bases to trimming and J lost 0 bases, with 11 bases between them. CDR1 is MDHEN, CDR2 SYDVKM, per germline. The CDR3 is 15 amino acids. The chain links TRBV28 to TRBJ1-1; D is possibly TRBD1 (5 bases). Sequenced input: peripheral blood. The sequence was obtained from a man in his fifties with acute or convalescent COVID-19. This CDR3 reads CASSFPTELNTEAFF. CDR3 nucleotides: TGTGCCAGCAGTTTTCCGACAGAACTGAACACTGAAGCTTTCTTT.